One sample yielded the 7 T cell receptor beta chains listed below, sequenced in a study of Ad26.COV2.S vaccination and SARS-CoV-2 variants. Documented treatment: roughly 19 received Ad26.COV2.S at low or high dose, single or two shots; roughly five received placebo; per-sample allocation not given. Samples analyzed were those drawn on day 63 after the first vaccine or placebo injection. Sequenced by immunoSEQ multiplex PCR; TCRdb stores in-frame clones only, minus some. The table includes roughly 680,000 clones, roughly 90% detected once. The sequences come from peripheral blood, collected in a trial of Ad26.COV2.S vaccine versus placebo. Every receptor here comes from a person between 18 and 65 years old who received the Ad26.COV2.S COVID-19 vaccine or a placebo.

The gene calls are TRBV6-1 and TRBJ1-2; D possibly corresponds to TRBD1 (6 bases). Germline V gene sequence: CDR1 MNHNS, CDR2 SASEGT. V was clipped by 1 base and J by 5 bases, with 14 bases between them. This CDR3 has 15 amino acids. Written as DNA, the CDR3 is TGTGCCAGCAGTGAAGAGGGCAGGGGAGGATATGGCTACACCTTC. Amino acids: CASSEEGRGGYGYTF.

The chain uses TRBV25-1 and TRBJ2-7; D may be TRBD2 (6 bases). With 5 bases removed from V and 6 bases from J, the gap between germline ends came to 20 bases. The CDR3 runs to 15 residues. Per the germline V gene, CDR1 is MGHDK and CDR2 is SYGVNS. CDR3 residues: CASSWTNEISGEQYF. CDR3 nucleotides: TGTGCCAGCAGTTGGACTAATGAAATTTCCGGCGAGCAGTACTTC.

CDR3 protein: CASSIDGLAGVYEQYF. CDR3 bases: TGTGCCAGTAGTATAGATGGACTAGCGGGAGTCTACGAGCAGTACTTC. This chain connects TRBV19 to TRBJ2-7; 13 nucleotides agree with TRBD2. Germline CDR1 LNHDA, CDR2 SQIVND (reference sequence). The V segment lost 0 bases and the J segment 3 bases; nucleotides outside the gene matches: 2. This CDR3 spans 16 amino acids.

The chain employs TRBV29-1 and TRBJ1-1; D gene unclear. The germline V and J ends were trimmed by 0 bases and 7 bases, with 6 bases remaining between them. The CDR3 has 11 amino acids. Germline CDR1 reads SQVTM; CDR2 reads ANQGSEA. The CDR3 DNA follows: TGCAGCGTTGAAGACACTGGTGAAGCTTTCTTT. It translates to CSVEDTGEAFF.

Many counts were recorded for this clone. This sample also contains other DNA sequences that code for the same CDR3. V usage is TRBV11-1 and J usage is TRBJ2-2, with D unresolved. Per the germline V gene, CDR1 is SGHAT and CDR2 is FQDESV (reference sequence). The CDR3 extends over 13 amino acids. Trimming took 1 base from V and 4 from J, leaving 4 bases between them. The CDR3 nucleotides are TGTGCCAGCAGCTTAGTGGGCACCGGGGAGCTGTTTTTT. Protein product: CASSLVGTGELFF.

CDR3 residues: CASSPGLRDLPGNTIYF. CDR3 nucleotides: TGTGCCAGCAGCCCGGGGCTCAGGGACCTACCTGGAAACACCATATATTTT. The J gene is TRBJ1-3, the V gene TRBV7-8; a weak D match, TRBD1 (5 bases). This CDR3 has 17 amino acids. Germline CDR1 is SGHVS and CDR2 is FQNEAQ. Trimming stripped 5 bases from V and 2 bases from J, with 19 bases between.

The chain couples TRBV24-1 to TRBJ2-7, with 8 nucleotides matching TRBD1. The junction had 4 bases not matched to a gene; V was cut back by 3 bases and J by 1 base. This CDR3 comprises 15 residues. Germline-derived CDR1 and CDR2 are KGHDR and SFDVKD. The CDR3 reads CATSDGQGGSYEQYF. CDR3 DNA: TGTGCCACCAGTGATGGACAGGGAGGATCCTACGAGCAGTACTTC.